A selection of T cell receptor beta chains follows, all from one sample in a study of blood T cell repertoires in COVID-19. Measured with immunoSEQ multiplex PCR; TCRdb has only the in-frame clones, and not every one. The data show approximately 120,000 clones, just over 75% seen once. The sequenced sample consisted of peripheral blood. All receptors derive from a human donor in a cohort sampled during active COVID-19. Each CDR3 is given with its conserved first and last residue. The D gene is left open where the match is weak. The size field is filled for only some rows; it gives once, few, many or a size class.

V	length	size	D	J	DNA	CDR3
TRBV10-1	15	-	TRBD1	TRBJ1-1	TGCGCCAGCAGTGAGTTGGGCAGGGGGCTCACTGAAGCTTTCTTT	CASSELGRGLTEAFF
TRBV7-3	14	-	TRBD2	TRBJ2-7	TGTGCCAGCAGCTTAGGGCGGGGGGTCTACGAGCAGTACTTC	CASSLGRGVYEQYF
TRBV4-1	16	-	-	TRBJ2-4	TGCGCCAGCAGCCAAGATAGGGGGTTAGCCAAAAACATTCAGTACTTC	CASSQDRGLAKNIQYF
TRBV9	14	-	-	TRBJ1-1	TGTGCCAGCAGCCCCCGATTCGGGAACACTGAAGCTTTCTTT	CASSPRFGNTEAFF
TRBV7-8	14	-	-	TRBJ1-1	TGTGCCACCTCCCCCCGGACAGAGAGCACTGAAGCTTTCTTT	CATSPRTESTEAFF
TRBV28	15	-	-	TRBJ1-5	TGTGCCAGCCTGCCGACGCCGGGGAGCAATCAGCCCCAGCATTTT	CASLPTPGSNQPQHF
TRBV7-2	13	-	TRBD1	TRBJ1-5	TGTGCCAGCAGCGCAAGACAGGGCCAGCCCCAGCATTTT	CASSARQGQPQHF
TRBV7-9	12	-	TRBD1	TRBJ1-1	TGTGCCAGCAGCTTTGACAGGGATGAAGCTTTCTTT	CASSFDRDEAFF
TRBV6-5	13	-	-	TRBJ1-2	TGTGCCAGCAGTTCCCCCCGCGCTTATGGCTACACCTTC	CASSSPRAYGYTF
TRBV2	14	-	-	TRBJ1-1	TGTGCCAGCAGTGAAGACGTACAGAACACTGAAGCTTTCTTT	CASSEDVQNTEAFF
TRBV5-4	14	-	-	TRBJ1-4	TGTGCCAGCAGCTTGGACAGGTCTAATGAAAAACTGTTTTTT	CASSLDRSNEKLFF
TRBV7-2	15	-	-	TRBJ2-7	TGTGCCAGCAGCTTTCCCTCAAACGGGAACTACGAGCAGTACTTC	CASSFPSNGNYEQYF
TRBV5-8	15	-	TRBD2	TRBJ2-7	TGTGCCAGCGCCTTACTAGCGGGGGGGCCCAACGAGCAGTACTTC	CASALLAGGPNEQYF
TRBV7-9	14	-	TRBD1	TRBJ1-6	TGTGCCAGCAGCCGGACAGGGGTCGACTCACCCCTCCACTTT	CASSRTGVDSPLHF
TRBV9	15	-	TRBD2	TRBJ2-7	TGTGCCAGCAGTGCTCTAGCGGGGGGGTTCTACGAGCAGTACTTC	CASSALAGGFYEQYF
TRBV28	13	-	-	TRBJ1-5	TGTGCCAGCAGGCCCAAATACTCTCAGCCCCAGCATTTT	CASRPKYSQPQHF
TRBV5-5	15	few	TRBD1	TRBJ2-7	TGTGCCAGCAGCTTCAGGGGACAGGGGACCTACGAGCAGTACTTC	CASSFRGQGTYEQYF
TRBV28	15	-	TRBD1	TRBJ2-3	TGTGCCAGCAGTGCGGGACAGGGGTTCACAGATACGCAGTATTTT	CASSAGQGFTDTQYF
TRBV7-9	16	once	-	TRBJ2-1	TGTGCCAGCAGCTTAAATTCTCGGGGACAAAACAATGAGCAGTTCTTC	CASSLNSRGQNNEQFF
TRBV27	16	-	TRBD1	TRBJ2-3	TGTGCCAGCAAACTACAGGGGGCTATACTCACAGATACGCAGTATTTT	CASKLQGAILTDTQYF
TRBV5-1	14	-	TRBD1	TRBJ1-1	TGCGCCAGCAGTAATGACAGGGGTGGTACTGAAGCTTTCTTT	CASSNDRGGTEAFF
TRBV5-6	13	-	TRBD1	TRBJ2-5	TGTGCCAGCGGAAAACAGGGGGAAGAGACCCAGTACTTC	CASGKQGEETQYF
TRBV2	16	-	TRBD1	TRBJ2-7	TGTGCCAGCAGTGAGGTTGACAGGGAGTCCCGCTACGAGCAGTACTTC	CASSEVDRESRYEQYF
TRBV5-6	16	-	TRBD2	TRBJ2-7	TGTGCCAGCAGCTTGGGTGGGGCGGGGGTGAGGCACGAGCAGTACTTC	CASSLGGAGVRHEQYF
TRBV6-6	18	-	TRBD1	TRBJ2-7	TGTGCCAGCAGTCATAATGATTACGGGACAGGGGGCAGGTACGAGCAGTACTTC	CASSHNDYGTGGRYEQYF
TRBV14	19	-	-	TRBJ2-3	TGTGCCAGCAGCCAAGAAGACTTCCCCGGGACACCAATAACAGATACGCAGTATTTT	CASSQEDFPGTPITDTQYF
TRBV7-6	16	-	-	TRBJ1-2	TGTGCCAGCAGCTTAGTGTCGGGGGTCAGTGGCTATGGCTACACCTTC	CASSLVSGVSGYGYTF
TRBV28	15	-	-	TRBJ2-7	TGTGCCAGCAGACCCCGGGACACCTTGTCCTACGAGCAGTACTTC	CASRPRDTLSYEQYF
TRBV5-1	14	-	TRBD2	TRBJ2-5	TGCGCCAGTACGGGAGGGGGGCAGAAGGAGACCCAGTACTTC	CASTGGGQKETQYF
TRBV29-1	14	-	TRBD1	TRBJ1-3	TGCAGCGTTCTGACAGGGGGCGGTGGAAACACCATATATTTT	CSVLTGGGGNTIYF
TRBV2	11	-	-	TRBJ1-2	TGTGCCAGCAGTCTCGACTATGGCTACACCTTC	CASSLDYGYTF
TRBV19	13	-	-	TRBJ2-5	TGTGCCAGTAGCACGGGGTTGCAAGAGACCCAGTACTTC	CASSTGLQETQYF
TRBV5-6	15	-	-	TRBJ2-3	TGTGCCAGCAGCTTGGGGGTCAGGGTGTTGGATACGCAGTATTTT	CASSLGVRVLDTQYF
TRBV24-1	16	-	-	TRBJ2-1	TGTGCCACCAGTGATTCCCGACTAGACTCCTACAATGAGCAGTTCTTC	CATSDSRLDSYNEQFF
TRBV9	14	-	-	TRBJ1-6	TGTGCCAGCAGCGTATCAGTCCTCAATTCACCCCTCCACTTT	CASSVSVLNSPLHF
TRBV5-4	14	-	TRBD1	TRBJ2-7	TGTGCCAGCAGCCCCGGGACAGGGGACTACGAGCAGTACTTC	CASSPGTGDYEQYF
TRBV11-2	16	once	-	TRBJ2-7	TGTGCCAGCAGCTTCGAGGGGCCGGGAGTATCGGACGAGCAGTACTTC	CASSFEGPGVSDEQYF
TRBV5-6	15	-	TRBD1	TRBJ2-7	TGTGCCAGCAGCCCTCCGGGACAGGGACTGGGCGAGCAGTACTTC	CASSPPGQGLGEQYF
TRBV5-8	14	-	TRBD2	TRBJ2-3	TGTGCCAGCAGCCCCAGATCGGGGGGGGATACGCAGTATTTT	CASSPRSGGDTQYF
TRBV11-3	15	-	TRBD2	TRBJ2-1	TGTGCCAGCAGCTCGGGACTAGCGGGCGGGAATGAGCAGTTCTTC	CASSSGLAGGNEQFF
TRBV30	12	-	-	TRBJ2-1	TGTGCCTGGAGTGGACTGCTCAATGAGCAGTTCTTC	CAWSGLLNEQFF
TRBV10-3	15	-	TRBD1	TRBJ1-2	TGTGCCATCAGTGAAACAGGGGGTCCTCGAGGAGGCTACACCTTC	CAISETGGPRGGYTF
TRBV4-1	16	-	-	TRBJ1-2	TGCGCCAGCAGCCGGGAAGCGACAGGACCCCCCTATGGCTACACCTTC	CASSREATGPPYGYTF
TRBV4-2	14	-	TRBD1	TRBJ1-6	TGTGCCAGCAGCCAATCGGACAGGGACTCACCCCTCCACTTT	CASSQSDRDSPLHF
TRBV5-4	16	-	TRBD2	TRBJ2-4	TGTGCCAGCAGCTTAGGGCGGGGGGAACCCAAAAACATTCAGTACTTC	CASSLGRGEPKNIQYF
TRBV6-5	15	once	TRBD1	TRBJ1-5	TGTGCCAGCAGTCCAGCCCAGGGGACAGGTCAGCCCCAGCATTTT	CASSPAQGTGQPQHF
TRBV6-5	15	-	TRBD1	TRBJ1-1	TGTGCCAGCAGGAACTGGGGACAGGGTTGGACTGAAGCTTTCTTT	CASRNWGQGWTEAFF
TRBV6-5	15	few	TRBD1	TRBJ1-2	TGTGCCAGCAGAACCGGGACAGGGGCTTACTATGGCTACACCTTC	CASRTGTGAYYGYTF
TRBV18	15	once	TRBD1	TRBJ2-4	TGTGCCAGCTCACCACGACAGGGGAGAGAGAACATTCAGTACTTC	CASSPRQGRENIQYF
TRBV7-2	13	-	-	TRBJ2-3	TGTGCCAGCAGCTTAATGGGGGCGGATACGCAGTATTTT	CASSLMGADTQYF
TRBV28	14	-	TRBD1	TRBJ1-2	TGTGCCAGCAGGCAGACCGGGACAGGCTATGGCTACACCTTC	CASRQTGTGYGYTF
TRBV5-1	18	-	TRBD2	TRBJ2-7	TGCGCCAGCAGCTTGGAGGTAGGACTAGCGGGGGGCAGGTACGAGCAGTACTTC	CASSLEVGLAGGRYEQYF
TRBV25-1	15	-	TRBD1	TRBJ2-2	TGTGCCAGCAGTGATCCAGGACAGGGTAGCGGGGAGCTGTTTTTT	CASSDPGQGSGELFF
TRBV5-4	14	-	-	TRBJ2-7	TGTGCCAGCAGTCCAATTGGGGACACCTACGAGCAGTACTTC	CASSPIGDTYEQYF